This TCR beta chain appears in the sequencing data of a study of T cells after posttransplantation cyclophosphamide. Findings of the study overall: Recipient CMV seropositivity and CMV reactivation strongly tracked TRB clonality.

Details on this clone: The antigen remains undetermined.

Libraries were prepared by immunoSEQ multiplex PCR; TCRdb keeps only in-frame clonotypes and omits some of them. The table shows 45,000 to 60,000 clones, with around nine tenths occurring only once. V lost 1 base and J lost 5; bases outside the gene matches: 5. This CDR3 spans 15 amino acids. From germline, CDR1 is SGHAT and CDR2 FQNNGV. The chain uses TRBV11-2 and TRBJ2-5; the match to TRBD2 covers 9 bases. The sequenced sample consisted of PBMCs. The sequence was collected from a woman aged 50 to 65 in good health and a related stem cell transplant donor. The DNA for the CDR3 is TGTGCCAGCAGCTTAGCTCCCAGCGGGGGGGAGACCCAGTACTTC. Translation: CASSLAPSGGETQYF.